Below, 15 T cell receptor beta chains from the same sample are listed, as sequenced in a study of blood T cell repertoires in COVID-19. Measured with immunoSEQ multiplex PCR; TCRdb has only the in-frame clones, and not every one. This sample carries fewer than 250,000 clones, roughly four fifths of them seen once, and the ten largest clones take about 12%. Specimen: peripheral blood. The source of these receptors is a woman between 35 and 50 years old with acute or convalescent COVID-19.

This clone was detected a few times. The J gene is TRBJ2-2, the V gene TRBV6-5; D is unresolved. Per germline, CDR1 MNHEY and CDR2 SVGAGI. The CDR3 has 16 amino acids. V was clipped by 1 base and J by 4 bases, with 13 bases between them. CDR3 loop: CASSYWSASGTGELFF. For the CDR3, the DNA is TGTGCCAGCAGTTACTGGAGCGCTTCGGGCACCGGGGAGCTGTTTTTT.

The table lists this clone with a count of one. V and J are TRBV6-1 and TRBJ2-7; D remains ambiguous. The CDR3 totals 13 residues. CDR1 is MNHNS and CDR2 is SASEGT in the germline V gene. Between the trimmed V and J ends, which lost 1 base and 3 bases, there was a span of 7 bases. The CDR3 bases are TGTGCCAGCAGTGAAGTTCCCCTCTACGAGCAGTACTTC. As protein: CASSEVPLYEQYF.

The chain couples TRBV11-2 to TRBJ2-2, with D perhaps TRBD2 (7 bases). The CDR3 has 16 amino acids. Looked up from germline, CDR1 is SGHAT and CDR2 is FQNNGV. V was pared by 1 base and J by 6 bases, with 15 bases between. The CDR3 here is CASSLVRGAVAGELFF. CDR3 sequence (DNA): TGTGCCAGCAGCTTAGTTCGGGGGGCCGTCGCCGGGGAGCTGTTTTTT.

The chain carries TRBV7-6 and TRBJ2-3; D remains ambiguous. This CDR3 is 15 amino acids long. Trimming took 5 bases from V and 0 from J, leaving 12 bases between them. CDR1 SGHVS and CDR2 FNYEAQ come from the germline V gene. CDR3 loop: CASSPATTSTDTQYF. As DNA, the CDR3 is TGTGCCAGCAGCCCAGCTACTACTAGCACAGATACGCAGTATTTT.

The rearrangement joins TRBV19 to TRBJ2-7, with D possibly TRBD1 on 6 matching bases. From germline, CDR1 is LNHDA and CDR2 SQIVND (reference sequence). The CDR3 sequence is 16 residues long. V lost 4 bases to trimming and J lost 3 bases, with 19 bases between them. The CDR3 spells CASSSRDNARLYEQYF. CDR3 DNA: TGTGCCAGTAGTAGCCGGGACAACGCTCGCCTCTACGAGCAGTACTTC. Based on the CDR3 plus reference TRBV19 and TRBJ2-7, the full variable domain is DGGITQSPKYLFRKEGQNVTLSCEQNLNHDAMYWYRQDPGQGLRLIYYSQIVNDFQKGDIAEGYSVSREKKESFPLTVTSAQKNPTAFYLCASSSRDNARLYEQYFGPGTRLTVT.

The CDR3 coding sequence is TGTGCCAGCAGCCAGACAGGGGGTCCTGGCTACACCTTC. Its translation is CASSQTGGPGYTF. The chain has TRBV14 and TRBJ1-2; TRBD1 matches 9 bases. The junction had 3 bases not matched to a gene; V was cut back by 3 bases and J by 7 bases. Germline CDR1 is SGHDN and CDR2 is FVKESK. The CDR3 is 13 residues long. Looking up the rest from reference TRBV14 and TRBJ1-2 gives the full variable domain: EAGVTQFPSHSVIEKGQTVTLRCDPISGHDNLYWYRRVMGKEIKFLLHFVKESKQDESGMPNNRFLAERTGGTYSTLKVQPAELEDSGVYFCASSQTGGPGYTFGSGTRLTVV.

This clone was found once. V gene TRBV5-1 combines with J gene TRBJ2-7, with a tentative D call TRBD2 (6 bases). CDR3 size: 18 residues. V was cut by 0 bases and J by 6 bases, with 25 bases left in between. CDR1 is SGHRS and CDR2 is YFSETQ in the germline V gene. CDR3 nucleotide sequence: TGCGCCAGCAGCTTGGGTTCTGCGGGGAGTACGCTGGCGGTCGAGCAGTACTTC. As protein: CASSLGSAGSTLAVEQYF.

CDR3 loop: CASSEVIAAGGQPQHF. CDR3 DNA: TGCGCCAGCAGTGAGGTTATCGCGGCAGGGGGTCAGCCCCAGCATTTT. The chain has TRBV10-2 and TRBJ1-5; 7 positions agree with TRBD1. CDR1 is WSHSY, CDR2 SAAADI, per germline. J gave up 6 bases and V 2 bases, and 10 bases lay outside the gene matches. This CDR3 spans 16 amino acids.

This chain links TRBV19 with TRBJ2-3; 8 bases line up with TRBD2. The CDR3 contains 15 residues. Looked up from germline, CDR1 is LNHDA and CDR2 is SQIVND (reference sequence). V shed 4 bases, J shed 4 bases, and the junction held 7 bases outside the gene matches. The CDR3 sequence is CASSRAGGFADTQYF. The DNA of the CDR3 is TGTGCCAGTAGTAGGGCGGGAGGATTTGCAGATACGCAGTATTTT.

J is TRBJ1-1 and V is TRBV7-2; perhaps TRBD1 as D (6 bases). V lost 4 bases and J lost 4, with 16 bases in between. The CDR3 spans 15 residues. CDR1 is SGHTA, CDR2 FQGNSA, per germline. The CDR3 is CASSWKGGGTTEAFF. DNA of the CDR3: TGTGCCAGCAGCTGGAAAGGGGGTGGGACCACTGAAGCTTTCTTT.

The V and J genes are TRBV5-1 and TRBJ1-1; D remains ambiguous. This CDR3 has 16 amino acids. CDR1 SGHRS and CDR2 YFSETQ come from the germline V gene. Trimming stripped 3 bases from V and 6 bases from J, with 21 bases between. CDR3 residues: CASSSINIRSSAEAFF. Here the CDR3 DNA reads TGCGCCAGCAGCTCGATTAATATACGGAGTAGCGCTGAAGCTTTCTTT.

There are a few counts of this clone. The V call is TRBV19, the J call TRBJ2-1; 9 bases line up with TRBD1. The junction had 5 bases not matched to a gene; V was cut back by 2 bases and J by 9 bases. This CDR3 is built from 14 residues. CDR1 is LNHDA and CDR2 is SQIVND in the germline V gene (reference sequence). The chain's CDR3 is CASSIMGQGGEQFF. For the CDR3, the DNA is TGTGCCAGTAGTATAATGGGACAGGGAGGTGAGCAGTTCTTC.

The chain employs TRBV7-9 and TRBJ1-2, with D possibly matching TRBD1 (5 bases). CDR1 and CDR2 (germline): SEHNR, FQNEAQ (reference sequence). V was pared by 1 base and J by 5 bases, with 11 bases between. This CDR3 has 14 residues. CDR3 coding DNA: TGTGCCAGCAGCTTAGGGGACGGGAGTTATGGCTACACCTTC. Amino acid sequence: CASSLGDGSYGYTF.

The chain is built from TRBV21-1 and TRBJ1-1; TRBD1 is the table's D call, not checked against the DNA. TRBV21-1 is flagged as a pseudogene. The CDR3 spans 16 residues. CDR3 bases: TGTGCCAGCAGCAAAGAAGGCAGGGGGTCTGACACTGAAGCTTTCTTT. Translating gives CASSKEGRGSDTEAFF.

This chain uses TRBV3-1 (or the pseudogene TRBV3-2) with TRBJ1-2; D gene uncertain. From germline, CDR1 is LGHDT and CDR2 YNNKEL (reference sequence). The CDR3 is 14 amino acids. V gave up 3 bases and J gave up 4 bases, with 12 bases separating them. CDR3 bases: TGTGCCAGCAGCCACGCGAGTGGCGGCTATGGCTACACCTTC. Translation gives CASSHASGGYGYTF.